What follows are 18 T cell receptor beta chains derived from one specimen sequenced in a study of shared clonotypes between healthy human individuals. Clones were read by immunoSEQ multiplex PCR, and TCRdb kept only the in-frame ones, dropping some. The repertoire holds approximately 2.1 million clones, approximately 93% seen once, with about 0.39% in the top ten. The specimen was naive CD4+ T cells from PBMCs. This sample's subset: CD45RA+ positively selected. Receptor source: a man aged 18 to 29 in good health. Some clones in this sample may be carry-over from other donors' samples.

The CDR3 sequence is CASSLTGTGAGTEAFF. The CDR3 coding sequence is TGTGCCAGCAGCTTAACTGGGACAGGGGCAGGGACTGAAGCTTTCTTT. The rearrangement joins TRBV7-3 to TRBJ1-1; 10 nucleotides match TRBD1. Trimming at V came to 0 bases and at J to 5 bases, leaving 6 bases not matched to a gene. Germline V gives CDR1 SGHTA, CDR2 FQGTGA. The CDR3 length is 16 residues.

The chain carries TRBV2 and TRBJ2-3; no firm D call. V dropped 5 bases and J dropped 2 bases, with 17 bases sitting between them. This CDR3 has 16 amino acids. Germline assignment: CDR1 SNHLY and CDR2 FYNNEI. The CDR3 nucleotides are TGTGCCAGCAGTACCCTCCGCGGCAGGCTCACAGATACGCAGTATTTT. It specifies CASSTLRGRLTDTQYF.

CDR3 sequence: CAGQGGTDTQYF. CDR3 nucleotides: TGTGCTGGACAGGGTGGCACAGATACGCAGTATTTT. The chain links TRBV2 to TRBJ2-3; 8 bases fit TRBD1. Germline lookup yields CDR1 SNHLY and CDR2 FYNNEI. The CDR3 covers 12 residues.

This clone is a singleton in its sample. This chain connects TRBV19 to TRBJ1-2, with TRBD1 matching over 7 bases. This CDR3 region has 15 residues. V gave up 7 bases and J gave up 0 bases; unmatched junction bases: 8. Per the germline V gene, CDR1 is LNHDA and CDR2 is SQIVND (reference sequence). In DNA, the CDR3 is TGTGCCAGTATAAGGCAGGGGGGAGCTAACTATGGCTACACCTTC. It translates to CASIRQGGANYGYTF.

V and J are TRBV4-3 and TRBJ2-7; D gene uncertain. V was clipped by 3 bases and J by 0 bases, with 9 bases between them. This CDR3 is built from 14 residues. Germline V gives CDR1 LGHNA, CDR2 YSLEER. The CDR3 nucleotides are TGCGCCAGCAGCCAGCTGACACACTCCTACGAGCAGTACTTC. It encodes CASSQLTHSYEQYF.

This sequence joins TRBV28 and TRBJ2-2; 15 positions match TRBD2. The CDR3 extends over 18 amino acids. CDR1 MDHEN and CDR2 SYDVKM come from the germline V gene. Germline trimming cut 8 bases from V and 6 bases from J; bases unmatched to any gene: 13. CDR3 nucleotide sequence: TGTGCCAGCCTGAGAAACGGACTAGCGGGAGGGGCGGCCGGGGAGCTGTTTTTT. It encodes CASLRNGLAGGAAGELFF.

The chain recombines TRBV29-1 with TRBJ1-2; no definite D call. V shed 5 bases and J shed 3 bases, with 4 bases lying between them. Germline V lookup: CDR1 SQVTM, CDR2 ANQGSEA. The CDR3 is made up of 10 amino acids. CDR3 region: CSVLDYGYTF. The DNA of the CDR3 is TGCAGCGTTTTAGACTATGGCTACACCTTC.

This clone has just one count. The CDR3 region has the DNA TGTGCCAGCAGCAGCTCCCCCTCCACGAATACGCAGTATTTT. This sequence encodes CASSSSPSTNTQYF. The chain joins TRBV11-2 to TRBJ2-3; no clear D gene. This CDR3 spans 14 amino acids. Per the germline V gene, CDR1 is SGHAT and CDR2 is FQNNGV. Trimming took off 5 bases at V and 7 bases at J, with 16 bases between the two ends.

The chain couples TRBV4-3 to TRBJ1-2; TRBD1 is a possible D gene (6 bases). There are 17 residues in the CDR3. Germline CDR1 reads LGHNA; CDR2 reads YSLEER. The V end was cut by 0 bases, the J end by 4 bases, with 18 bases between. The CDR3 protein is CASSQDPLRGLSYGYTF. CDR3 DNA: TGCGCCAGCAGCCAAGATCCCCTCAGGGGCTTGAGCTATGGCTACACCTTC.

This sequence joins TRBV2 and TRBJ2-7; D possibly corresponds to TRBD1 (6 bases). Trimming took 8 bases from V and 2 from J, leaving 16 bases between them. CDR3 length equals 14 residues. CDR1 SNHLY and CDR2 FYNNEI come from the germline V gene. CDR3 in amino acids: CASQSDSFAYEQYF. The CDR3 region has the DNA TGTGCCAGCCAATCGGACAGTTTCGCCTACGAGCAGTACTTC. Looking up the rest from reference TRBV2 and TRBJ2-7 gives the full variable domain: EPEVTQTPSHQVTQMGQEVILRCVPISNHLYFYWYRQILGQKVEFLVSFYNNEISEKSEIFDDQFSVERPDGSNFTLKIRSTKLEDSAMYFCASQSDSFAYEQYFGPGTRLTVT.

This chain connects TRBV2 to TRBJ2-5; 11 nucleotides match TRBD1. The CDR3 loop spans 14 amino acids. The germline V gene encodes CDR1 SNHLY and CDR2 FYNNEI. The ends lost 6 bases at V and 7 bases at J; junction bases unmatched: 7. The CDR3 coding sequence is TGTGCCAGCAGACCGGGACAGGGGGTAGGGACCCAGTACTTC. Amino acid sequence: CASRPGQGVGTQYF.

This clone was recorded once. CDR3 nucleotide sequence: TGTGCCAGCAGCTCCGGCCTGGGGAAGATTACCGGGGAGCTGTTTTTT. Its protein product is CASSSGLGKITGELFF. V gene TRBV7-3 combines with J gene TRBJ2-2; D is undetermined. This CDR3 contains 16 residues. Per germline, CDR1 SGHTA and CDR2 FQGTGA. Trimming pared 4 bases from V and 5 bases from J, leaving 17 bases between.

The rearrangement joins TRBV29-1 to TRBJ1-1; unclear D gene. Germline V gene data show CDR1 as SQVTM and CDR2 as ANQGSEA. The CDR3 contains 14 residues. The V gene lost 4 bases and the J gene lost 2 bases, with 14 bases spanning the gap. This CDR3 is CSVAPRAQNTEAFF. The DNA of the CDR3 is TGCAGCGTTGCCCCCCGGGCTCAAAACACTGAAGCTTTCTTT.

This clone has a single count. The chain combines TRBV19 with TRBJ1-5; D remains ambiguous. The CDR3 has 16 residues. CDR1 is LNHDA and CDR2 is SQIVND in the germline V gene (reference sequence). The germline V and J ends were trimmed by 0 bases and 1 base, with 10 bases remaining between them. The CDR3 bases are TGTGCCAGTAGTATAGATCTTATTGGGAGCAATCAGCCCCAGCATTTT. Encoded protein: CASSIDLIGSNQPQHF.

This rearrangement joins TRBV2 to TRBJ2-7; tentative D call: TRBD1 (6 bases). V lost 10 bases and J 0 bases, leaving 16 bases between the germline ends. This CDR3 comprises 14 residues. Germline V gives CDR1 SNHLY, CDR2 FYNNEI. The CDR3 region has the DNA TGTGCCACCAACAGGGATGGGGGCTCCTACGAGCAGTACTTC. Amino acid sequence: CATNRDGGSYEQYF.

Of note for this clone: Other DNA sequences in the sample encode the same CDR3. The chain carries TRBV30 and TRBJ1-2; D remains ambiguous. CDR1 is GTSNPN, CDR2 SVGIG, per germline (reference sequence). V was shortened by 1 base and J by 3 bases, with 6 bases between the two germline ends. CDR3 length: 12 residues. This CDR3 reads CAWSAGDYGYTF. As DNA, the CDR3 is TGTGCCTGGAGTGCCGGGGACTATGGCTACACCTTC.

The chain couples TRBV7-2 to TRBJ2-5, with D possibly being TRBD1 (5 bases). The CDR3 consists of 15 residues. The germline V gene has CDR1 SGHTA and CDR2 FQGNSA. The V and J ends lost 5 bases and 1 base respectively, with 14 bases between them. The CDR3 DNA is TGTGCCAGCAGCCCGACGGTGGGGCCCCAAGAGACCCAGTACTTC. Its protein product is CASSPTVGPQETQYF. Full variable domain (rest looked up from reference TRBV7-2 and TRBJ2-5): GAGVSQSPSNKVTEKGKDVELRCDPISGHTALYWYRQSLGQGLEFLIYFQGNSAPDKSGLPSDRFSAERTGGSVSTLTIQRTQQEDSAVYLCASSPTVGPQETQYFGPGTRLLVL.

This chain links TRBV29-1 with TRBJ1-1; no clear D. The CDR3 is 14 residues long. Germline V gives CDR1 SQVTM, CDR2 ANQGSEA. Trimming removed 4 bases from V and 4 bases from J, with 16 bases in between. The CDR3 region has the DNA TGCAGCGTTGGGGCTTGGGAAATTGGCACTGAAGCTTTCTTT. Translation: CSVGAWEIGTEAFF.